This TCR beta chain came from a study of shared clonotypes between healthy human individuals. About this clone itself: The antigen is not known.

Findings and limits, study-wide: In contrast to clonotypes shared by all four donors, non-shared clonotypes had lower generation probabilities.

TCRdb's table, derived via immunoSEQ multiplex PCR, lists solely in-frame clones and lacks some. In the table there are roughly 2 million clones, roughly 94% of which are singletons. The source material was naive CD4+ T cells sorted from blood. Subset given: CD45RA+ positively selected. The sequence was collected from a young man in good health.

This CDR3 is CASSLSVSATTGNTIYF. The CDR3 bases are TGTGCCAGCAGTTTATCGGTCTCAGCAACTACTGGAAACACCATATATTTT. The chain joins TRBV28 to TRBJ1-3; D ambiguous. Trimming cost V 1 base and J 2 bases, with 15 bases left between them. CDR1 is MDHEN and CDR2 is SYDVKM in the germline V gene. The CDR3 spans 17 residues.